This T cell receptor (beta chain) was found in a study of patients and donors after allogeneic stem cell transplantation. With 6 bases removed from V and 3 bases from J, the gap between germline ends came to 14 bases. This CDR3 is 15 amino acids long. TCRdb re-analysed the RT-PCR reads in MiXCR, keeping a single row per CDR3 protein. The table shows roughly 880,000 distinct CDR3 sequences, with around 17% occurring only once. This clonotype was seen more than once but under ten times. Sequenced sample: blood, either unsorted or a sorted T cell fraction (not recorded which). This chain connects TRBV12-3 or TRBV12-4 to TRBJ1-4, with a possible D match to TRBD1 (5 bases). This receptor was obtained from a human donor who was either an allogeneic HSCT recipient or a stem cell or donor lymphocyte infusion donor (not recorded which). It is not recorded whose cells these are; they may come from a transplant donor. The CDR3 sequence: CASRVRVLANEKLFF. The CDR3 DNA reads as TGTGCCAGCAGGGTCAGGGTGTTGGCTAATGAAAAACTGTTTTTT.